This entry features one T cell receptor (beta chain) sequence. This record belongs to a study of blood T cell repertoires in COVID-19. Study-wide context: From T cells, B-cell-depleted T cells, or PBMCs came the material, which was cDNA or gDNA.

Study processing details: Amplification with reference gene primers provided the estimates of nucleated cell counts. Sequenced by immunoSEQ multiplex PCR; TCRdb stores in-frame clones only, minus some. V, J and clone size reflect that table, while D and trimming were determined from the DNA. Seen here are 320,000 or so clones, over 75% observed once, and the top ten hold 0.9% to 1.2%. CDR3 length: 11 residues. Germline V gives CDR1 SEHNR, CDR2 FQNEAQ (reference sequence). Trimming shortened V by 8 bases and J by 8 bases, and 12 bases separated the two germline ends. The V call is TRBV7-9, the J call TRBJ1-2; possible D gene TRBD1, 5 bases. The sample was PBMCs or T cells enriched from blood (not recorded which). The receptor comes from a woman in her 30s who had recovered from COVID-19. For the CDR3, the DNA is TGTGCCAGCTTGGGAGGGACCGGCTACACCTTC. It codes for CASLGGTGYTF.